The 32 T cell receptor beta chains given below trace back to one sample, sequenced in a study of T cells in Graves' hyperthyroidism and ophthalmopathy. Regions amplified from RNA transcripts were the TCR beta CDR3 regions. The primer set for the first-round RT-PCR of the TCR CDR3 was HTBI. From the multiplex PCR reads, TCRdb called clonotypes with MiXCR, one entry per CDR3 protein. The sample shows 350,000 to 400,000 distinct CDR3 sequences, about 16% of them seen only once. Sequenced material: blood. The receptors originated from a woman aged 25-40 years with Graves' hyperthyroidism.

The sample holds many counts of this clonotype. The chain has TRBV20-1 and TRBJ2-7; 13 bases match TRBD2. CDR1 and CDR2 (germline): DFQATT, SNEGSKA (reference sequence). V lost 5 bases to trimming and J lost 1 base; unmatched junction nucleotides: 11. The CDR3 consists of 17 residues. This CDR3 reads CSAPETSGRARSYEQYF. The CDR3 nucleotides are TGCAGTGCTCCCGAAACTAGCGGGAGGGCCCGGTCCTACGAGCAGTACTTC.

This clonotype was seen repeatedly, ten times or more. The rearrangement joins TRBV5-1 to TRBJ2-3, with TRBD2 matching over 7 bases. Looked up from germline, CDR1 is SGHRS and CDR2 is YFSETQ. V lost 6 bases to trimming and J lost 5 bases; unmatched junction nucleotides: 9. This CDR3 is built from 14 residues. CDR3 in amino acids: CASNSAGVGDTQYF. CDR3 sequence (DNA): TGCGCCAGCAACTCGGCGGGAGTGGGAGATACGCAGTATTTT.

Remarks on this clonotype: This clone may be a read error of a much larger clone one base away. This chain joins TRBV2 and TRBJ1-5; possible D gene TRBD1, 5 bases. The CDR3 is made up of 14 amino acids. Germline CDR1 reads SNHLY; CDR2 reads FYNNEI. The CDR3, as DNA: TGTGCCAGCAGTGAAGGGACACTAAATCAGTCCCAGCATTTT. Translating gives CASSEGTLNQSQHF.

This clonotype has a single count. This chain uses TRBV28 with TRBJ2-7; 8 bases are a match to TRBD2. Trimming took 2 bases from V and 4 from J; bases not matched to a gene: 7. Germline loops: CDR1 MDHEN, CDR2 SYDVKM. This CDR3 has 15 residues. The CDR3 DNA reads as TGTGCCAGCAGTTTAGCGGGGGGAGCGGCGTACGAGCAGTACTTC. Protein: CASSLAGGAAYEQYF.

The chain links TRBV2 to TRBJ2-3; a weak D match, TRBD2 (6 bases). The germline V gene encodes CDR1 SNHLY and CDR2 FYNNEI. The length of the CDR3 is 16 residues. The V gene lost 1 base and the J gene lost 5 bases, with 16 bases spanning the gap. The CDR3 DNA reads TGTGCCAGCAGTGAAGAAGTTCGGGAGATGGGAGATACGCAGTATTTT. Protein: CASSEEVREMGDTQYF. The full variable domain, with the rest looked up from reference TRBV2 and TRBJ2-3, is EPEVTQTPSHQVTQMGQEVILRCVPISNHLYFYWYRQILGQKVEFLVSFYNNEISEKSEIFDDQFSVERPDGSNFTLKIRSTKLEDSAMYFCASSEEVREMGDTQYFGPGTRLTVL.

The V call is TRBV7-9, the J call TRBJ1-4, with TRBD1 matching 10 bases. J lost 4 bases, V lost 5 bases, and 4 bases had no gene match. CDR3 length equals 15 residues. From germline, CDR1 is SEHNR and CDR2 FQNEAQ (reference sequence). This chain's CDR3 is CASSRGTGVNEKLFF. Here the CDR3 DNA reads TGTGCCAGCAGCAGGGGGACAGGGGTTAATGAAAAACTGTTTTTT.

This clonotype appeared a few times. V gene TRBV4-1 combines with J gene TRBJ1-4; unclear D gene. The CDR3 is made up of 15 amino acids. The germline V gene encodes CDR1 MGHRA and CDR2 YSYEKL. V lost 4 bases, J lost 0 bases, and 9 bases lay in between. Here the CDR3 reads CASSPTQTTNEKLFF. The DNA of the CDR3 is TGCGCCAGCAGCCCGACCCAGACAACTAATGAAAAACTGTTTTTT.

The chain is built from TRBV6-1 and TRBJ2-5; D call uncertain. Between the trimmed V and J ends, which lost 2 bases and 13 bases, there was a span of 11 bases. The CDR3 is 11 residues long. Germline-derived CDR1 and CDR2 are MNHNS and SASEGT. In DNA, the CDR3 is TGTGCCAGCAGTGAATTCCCAGCCGCGTACTTC. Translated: CASSEFPAAYF.

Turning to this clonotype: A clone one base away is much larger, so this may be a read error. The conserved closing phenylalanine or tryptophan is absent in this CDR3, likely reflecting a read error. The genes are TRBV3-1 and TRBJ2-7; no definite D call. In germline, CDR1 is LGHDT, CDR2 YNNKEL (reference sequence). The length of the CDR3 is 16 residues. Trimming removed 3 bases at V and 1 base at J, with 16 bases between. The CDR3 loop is CASSHVRDAGSYEQYL. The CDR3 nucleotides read TGTGCCAGCAGCCATGTCCGAGACGCCGGATCCTACGAGCAGTACCTC.

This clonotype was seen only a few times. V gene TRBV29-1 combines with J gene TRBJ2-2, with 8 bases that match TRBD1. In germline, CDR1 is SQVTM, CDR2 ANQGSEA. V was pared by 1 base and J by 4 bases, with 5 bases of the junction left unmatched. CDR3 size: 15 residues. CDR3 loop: CSVEGQGAGTGELFF. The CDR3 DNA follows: TGCAGCGTTGAAGGGCAGGGGGCAGGCACCGGGGAGCTGTTTTTT.

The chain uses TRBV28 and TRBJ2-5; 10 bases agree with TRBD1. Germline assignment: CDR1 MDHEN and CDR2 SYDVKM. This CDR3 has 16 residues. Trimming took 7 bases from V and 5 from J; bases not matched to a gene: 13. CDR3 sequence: CASNLFDRGQDETQYF. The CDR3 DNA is TGTGCCAGCAATCTATTCGACAGGGGGCAAGATGAGACCCAGTACTTC.

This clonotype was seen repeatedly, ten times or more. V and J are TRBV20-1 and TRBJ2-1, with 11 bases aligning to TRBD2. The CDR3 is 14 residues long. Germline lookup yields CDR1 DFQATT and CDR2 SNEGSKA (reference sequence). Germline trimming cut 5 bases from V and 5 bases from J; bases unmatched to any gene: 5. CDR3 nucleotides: TGCAGTGCTTATTCTAGCGGGAGGAACAATGAGCAGTTCTTC. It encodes CSAYSSGRNNEQFF.

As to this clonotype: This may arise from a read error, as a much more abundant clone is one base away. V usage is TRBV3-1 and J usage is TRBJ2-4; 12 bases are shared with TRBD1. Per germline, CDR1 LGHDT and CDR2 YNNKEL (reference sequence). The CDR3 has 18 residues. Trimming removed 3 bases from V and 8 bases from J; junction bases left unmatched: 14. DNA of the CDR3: TGTGCCAGCAGCCAGGAATGGGGGACAGGGGGCTCAGGAGACATTCAGTACTTC. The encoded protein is CASSQEWGTGGSGDIQYF.

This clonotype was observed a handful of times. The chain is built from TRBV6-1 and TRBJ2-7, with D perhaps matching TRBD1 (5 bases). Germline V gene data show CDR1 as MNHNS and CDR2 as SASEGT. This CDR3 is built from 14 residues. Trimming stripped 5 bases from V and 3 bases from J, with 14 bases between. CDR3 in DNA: TGTGCCAGCAGTCAAACAGGTGGAGTCTACGAGCAGTACTTC. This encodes CASSQTGGVYEQYF.

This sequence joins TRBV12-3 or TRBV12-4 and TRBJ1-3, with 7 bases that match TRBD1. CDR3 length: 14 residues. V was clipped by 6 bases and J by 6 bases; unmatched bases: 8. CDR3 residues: CASRGQSELNTIYF. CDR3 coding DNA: TGTGCCAGCAGGGGACAGAGCGAACTAAACACCATATATTTT.

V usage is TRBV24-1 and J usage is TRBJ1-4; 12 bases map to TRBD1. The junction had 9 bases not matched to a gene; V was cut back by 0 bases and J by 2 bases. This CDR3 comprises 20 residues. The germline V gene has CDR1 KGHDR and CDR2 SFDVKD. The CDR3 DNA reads TGTGCCACCAGTGATTTGCCCGGGACAGGGGGCGTCTGTACTAATGAAAAACTGTTTTTT. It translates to CATSDLPGTGGVCTNEKLFF.

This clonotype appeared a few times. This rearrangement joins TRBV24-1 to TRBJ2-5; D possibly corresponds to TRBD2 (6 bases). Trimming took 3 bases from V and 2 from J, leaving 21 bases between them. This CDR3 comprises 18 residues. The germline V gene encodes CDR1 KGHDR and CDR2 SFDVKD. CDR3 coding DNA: TGTGCCACCAGTGATCACGGACGAGGAGGGGCTCGGCAAGAGACCCAGTACTTC. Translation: CATSDHGRGGARQETQYF.

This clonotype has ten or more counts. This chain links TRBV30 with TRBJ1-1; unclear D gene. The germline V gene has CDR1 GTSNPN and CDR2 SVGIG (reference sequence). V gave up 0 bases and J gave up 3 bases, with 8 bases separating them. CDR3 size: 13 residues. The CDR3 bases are TGTGCCTGGAGTGTACTCCTGGACACTGAAGCTTTCTTT. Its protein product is CAWSVLLDTEAFF. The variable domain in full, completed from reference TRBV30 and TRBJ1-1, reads SQTIHQWPATLVQPVGSPLSLECTVEGTSNPNLYWYRQAAGRGLQLLFYSVGIGQISSEVPQNLSASRPQDRQFILSSKKLLLSDSGFYLCAWSVLLDTEAFFGQGTRLTVV.

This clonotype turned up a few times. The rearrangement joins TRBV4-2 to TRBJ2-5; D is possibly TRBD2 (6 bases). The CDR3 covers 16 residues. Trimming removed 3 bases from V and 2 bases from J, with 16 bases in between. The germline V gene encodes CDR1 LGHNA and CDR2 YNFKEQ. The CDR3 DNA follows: TGTGCCAGCAGCCAGACTTTTATAGCGGCACAAGAGACCCAGTACTTC. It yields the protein CASSQTFIAAQETQYF.

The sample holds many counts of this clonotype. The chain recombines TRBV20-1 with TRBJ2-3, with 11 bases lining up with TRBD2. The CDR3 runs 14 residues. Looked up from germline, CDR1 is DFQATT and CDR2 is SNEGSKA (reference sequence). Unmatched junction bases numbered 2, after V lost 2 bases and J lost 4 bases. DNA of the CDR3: TGCAGTGCTAGACTAGCGGGAGGCGCAGATACGCAGTATTTT. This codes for CSARLAGGADTQYF.

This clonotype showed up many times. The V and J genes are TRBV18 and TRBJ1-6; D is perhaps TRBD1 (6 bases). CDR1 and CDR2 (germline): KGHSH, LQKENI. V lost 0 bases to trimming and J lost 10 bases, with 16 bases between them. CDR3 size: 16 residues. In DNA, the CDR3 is TGTGCCAGCTCACCACCGGGGGACGCTGGGGGCTCACCCCTCCACTTT. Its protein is CASSPPGDAGGSPLHF. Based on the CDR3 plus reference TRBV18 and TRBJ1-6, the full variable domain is NAGVMQNPRHLVRRRGQEARLRCSPMKGHSHVYWYRQLPEEGLKFMVYLQKENIIDESGMPKERFSAEFPKEGPSILRIQQVVRGDSAAYFCASSPPGDAGGSPLHFGNGTRLTVT.

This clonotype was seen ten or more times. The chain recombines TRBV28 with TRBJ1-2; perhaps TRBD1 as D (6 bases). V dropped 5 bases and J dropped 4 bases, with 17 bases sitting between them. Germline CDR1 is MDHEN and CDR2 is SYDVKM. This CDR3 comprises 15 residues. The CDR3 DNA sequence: TGTGCCAGCAGTCCATCAGGGACACTTCCCTATGGCTACACCTTC. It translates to CASSPSGTLPYGYTF.

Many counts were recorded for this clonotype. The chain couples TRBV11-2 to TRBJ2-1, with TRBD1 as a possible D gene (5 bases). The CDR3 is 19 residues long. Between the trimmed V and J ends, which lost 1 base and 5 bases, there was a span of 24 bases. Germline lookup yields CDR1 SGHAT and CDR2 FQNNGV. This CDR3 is CASSLAMKVSGISDNEQFF. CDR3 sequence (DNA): TGTGCCAGCAGCTTAGCAATGAAGGTATCAGGGATTTCGGACAATGAGCAGTTCTTC.

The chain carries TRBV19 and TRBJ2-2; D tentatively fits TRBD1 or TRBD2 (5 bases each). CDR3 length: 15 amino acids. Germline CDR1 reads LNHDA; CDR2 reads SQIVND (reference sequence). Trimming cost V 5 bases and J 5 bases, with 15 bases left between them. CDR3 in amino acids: CASSPRDLLTGELFF. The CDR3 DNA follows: TGTGCCAGTAGTCCCCGGGACCTTTTAACCGGGGAGCTGTTTTTT.

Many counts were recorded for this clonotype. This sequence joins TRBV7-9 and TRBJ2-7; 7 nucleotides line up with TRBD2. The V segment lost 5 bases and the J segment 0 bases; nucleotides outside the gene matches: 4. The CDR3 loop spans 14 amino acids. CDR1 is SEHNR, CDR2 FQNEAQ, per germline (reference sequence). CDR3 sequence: CASSPLASSYEQYF. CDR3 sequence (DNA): TGTGCCAGCAGCCCACTAGCGTCCTCCTACGAGCAGTACTTC.

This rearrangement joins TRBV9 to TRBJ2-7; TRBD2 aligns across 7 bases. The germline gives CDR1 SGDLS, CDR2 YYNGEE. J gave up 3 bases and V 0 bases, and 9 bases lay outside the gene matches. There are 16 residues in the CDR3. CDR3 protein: CASSVGNSGPNYEQYF. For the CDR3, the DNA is TGTGCCAGCAGCGTAGGTAATAGCGGGCCAAACTACGAGCAGTACTTC.

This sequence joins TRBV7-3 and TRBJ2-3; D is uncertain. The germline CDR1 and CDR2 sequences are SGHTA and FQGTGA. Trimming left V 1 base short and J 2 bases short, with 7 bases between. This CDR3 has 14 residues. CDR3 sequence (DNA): TGTGCCAGCAGCTTAATGGTGGACACAGATACGCAGTATTTT. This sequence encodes CASSLMVDTDTQYF.

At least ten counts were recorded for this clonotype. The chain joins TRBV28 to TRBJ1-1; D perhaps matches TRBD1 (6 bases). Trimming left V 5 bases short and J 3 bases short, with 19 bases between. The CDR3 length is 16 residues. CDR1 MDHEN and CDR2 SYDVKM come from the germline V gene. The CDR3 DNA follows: TGTGCCAGCAGTAGGCGGGGGGCGAGTGTGGACACTGAAGCTTTCTTT. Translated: CASSRRGASVDTEAFF.

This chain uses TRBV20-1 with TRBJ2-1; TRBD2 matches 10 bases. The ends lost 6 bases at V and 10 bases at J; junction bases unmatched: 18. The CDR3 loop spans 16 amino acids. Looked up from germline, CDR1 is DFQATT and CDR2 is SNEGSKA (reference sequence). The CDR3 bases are TGCAGTGCGCCCGGGCCACTAGCGGGACTCCTCTGGGAGCAGTTCTTC. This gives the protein CSAPGPLAGLLWEQFF.

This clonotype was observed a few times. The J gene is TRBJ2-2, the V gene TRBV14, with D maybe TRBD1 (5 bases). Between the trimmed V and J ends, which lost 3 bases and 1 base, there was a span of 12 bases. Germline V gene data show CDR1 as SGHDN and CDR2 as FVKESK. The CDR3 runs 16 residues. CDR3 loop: CASSQSGHGNTGELFF. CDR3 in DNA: TGTGCCAGCAGCCAGTCCGGACACGGGAACACCGGGGAGCTGTTTTTT.

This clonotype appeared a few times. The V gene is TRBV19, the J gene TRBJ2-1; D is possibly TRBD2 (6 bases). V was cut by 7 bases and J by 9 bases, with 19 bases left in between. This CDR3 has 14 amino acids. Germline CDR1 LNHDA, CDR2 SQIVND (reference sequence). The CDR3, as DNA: TGTGCCAGTACCCTTCTCGCGGGGCGAGGTGAGCAGTTCTTC. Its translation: CASTLLAGRGEQFF.

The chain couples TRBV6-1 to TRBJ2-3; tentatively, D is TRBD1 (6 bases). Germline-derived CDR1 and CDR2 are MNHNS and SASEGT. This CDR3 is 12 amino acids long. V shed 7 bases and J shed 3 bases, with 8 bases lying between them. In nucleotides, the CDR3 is TGTGCCAGCACAGGGGAGACAGATACGCAGTATTTT. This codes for CASTGETDTQYF.